This T cell receptor beta chain was observed in a study of control samples from healthy donors and cancer patients. The repertoire was sequenced with immunoSEQ multiplex PCR; TCRdb's copy has only in-frame clones and lacks some. The profile shows 110,000 or so clones, about nine tenths of them singletons. V lost 3 bases, J lost 8 bases, and 11 bases lay in between. The CDR3 is 13 amino acids. The sequence derives from a human donor in good health. The donor label of this sample is uncertain. Sequencing was performed on blood. This sequence joins TRBV12-3 or TRBV12-4 and TRBJ2-1; D is unresolved. This CDR3 is CASSFLYGYEQFF. In nucleotides, the CDR3 is TGTGCCAGCAGTTTTCTCTACGGGTATGAGCAGTTCTTC.